Listed below are T cell receptor beta chains from one sample, sequenced in a study of blood T cell repertoires in COVID-19. The data were produced by immunoSEQ multiplex PCR, yet TCRdb's version contains in-frame clones alone and is incomplete. The sample lists roughly 260,000 clones; 75% to 95% were seen once. The sequenced material came from peripheral blood. The receptors were gathered from a person aged 18-30 years with COVID-19, enrolled during active disease. Each CDR3 is given with its conserved first and last residue. The order of the fields is V gene, CDR3 length, J gene, CDR3 protein.

V gene: TRBV6-5; CDR3 length: 15; J gene: TRBJ1-4; CDR3 protein: CASTDPRTGDEKLFF
V gene: TRBV24-1; CDR3 length: 15; J gene: TRBJ2-3; CDR3 protein: CATSDPPRGTDTQYF
V gene: TRBV6-2/TRBV6-3; CDR3 length: 17; J gene: TRBJ2-1; CDR3 protein: CASSLIREIWSYNEQFF
V gene: TRBV24-1; CDR3 length: 14; J gene: TRBJ1-6; CDR3 protein: CATTTSTYNSPLHF
V gene: TRBV27; CDR3 length: 16; J gene: TRBJ1-2; CDR3 protein: CASSSGQGTQNYGYTF
V gene: TRBV11-2; CDR3 length: 16; J gene: TRBJ1-3; CDR3 protein: CASSLDWTGPGNTIYF
V gene: TRBV29-1; CDR3 length: 14; J gene: TRBJ2-7; CDR3 protein: CSVRTGDTFYEQYF
V gene: TRBV7-3; CDR3 length: 15; J gene: TRBJ2-4; CDR3 protein: CASSSSGTSGSFQYF
V gene: TRBV28; CDR3 length: 13; J gene: TRBJ1-2; CDR3 protein: CASSRQGAGGYTF
V gene: TRBV28; CDR3 length: 17; J gene: TRBJ1-6; CDR3 protein: CASSLRTGPLNNSPLHF
V gene: TRBV27; CDR3 length: 16; J gene: TRBJ1-3; CDR3 protein: CASSPGQQGTGNTIYF
V gene: TRBV27; CDR3 length: 14; J gene: TRBJ2-7; CDR3 protein: CASSSRSSGSNPYF
V gene: TRBV4-1; CDR3 length: 15; J gene: TRBJ2-5; CDR3 protein: CASSPHQGTSQTQYF
V gene: TRBV5-6; CDR3 length: 14; J gene: TRBJ1-1; CDR3 protein: CASSLYQGSTEAFF
V gene: TRBV29-1; CDR3 length: 13; J gene: TRBJ2-5; CDR3 protein: CSVDRTYQETQYF
V gene: TRBV5-4; CDR3 length: 17; J gene: TRBJ1-2; CDR3 protein: CASSTERGQGADYGYTF
V gene: TRBV7-2; CDR3 length: 13; J gene: TRBJ2-7; CDR3 protein: CASSSRGRGEQYF
V gene: TRBV27; CDR3 length: 15; J gene: TRBJ2-3; CDR3 protein: CASSRNKQGKDTQYF
V gene: TRBV6-5; CDR3 length: 14; J gene: TRBJ1-2; CDR3 protein: CASSYWQSNYGYTF
V gene: TRBV19; CDR3 length: 14; J gene: TRBJ2-7; CDR3 protein: CASSMGHREGEQYF
V gene: TRBV11-3; CDR3 length: 13; J gene: TRBJ2-5; CDR3 protein: CASSLEGVGTQYF
V gene: TRBV24-1; CDR3 length: 14; J gene: TRBJ1-1; CDR3 protein: CATNSGHSNTEAFF
V gene: TRBV7-2; CDR3 length: 11; J gene: TRBJ1-1; CDR3 protein: CASSLRLEAFF
V gene: TRBV6-6; CDR3 length: 14; J gene: TRBJ1-5; CDR3 protein: CASSLPEANQPQHF
V gene: TRBV6-6; CDR3 length: 14; J gene: TRBJ1-6; CDR3 protein: CASSYYDSNSPLHF
V gene: TRBV6-2/TRBV6-3; CDR3 length: 13; J gene: TRBJ2-7; CDR3 protein: CASSYSSSYEQYF